These 30 T cell receptor beta chains were all obtained from the same sample, sequenced in a study of blood T cell repertoires in COVID-19 (dated by TCRdb to the early 2020s). The method was the immunoSEQ multiplex PCR assay. Held by TCRdb, this immuneACCESS table contains in-frame sequences only and omits some clones. Under half of the omission traces to an unresolved V gene where checked; the cause of the rest is unknown. The sample records approximately 210,000 clones, around 89% of which are singletons. The ten largest make up under 5.5% of the sample. Sequences were obtained from peripheral blood. These receptors originate from a middle-aged woman with acute or convalescent COVID-19.

This chain uses TRBV6-5 with TRBJ2-3, with 8 bases lining up with TRBD1. Germline CDR1 and CDR2: MNHEY and SVGAGI. The CDR3 sequence is 13 residues long. Trimming at V came to 7 bases and at J to 8 bases, leaving 8 bases not matched to a gene. The CDR3 DNA follows: TGTGCCAGCATCAGACAGGGGAAAATTACGCAGTATTTT. Translation gives CASIRQGKITQYF.

V usage is TRBV7-8 and J usage is TRBJ1-1; possibly TRBD1 for D (6 bases). The CDR3 consists of 13 residues. Germline V lookup: CDR1 SGHVS, CDR2 FQNEAQ. V lost 5 bases and J 7 bases, leaving 14 bases between the germline ends. The DNA for the CDR3 is TGTGCCAGCAGCGCCGCGACAGGAGATGAAGCTTTCTTT. Translation: CASSAATGDEAFF. Drawing the rest from reference TRBV7-8 and TRBJ1-1, the complete variable domain is GAGVSQSPRYKVAKRGQDVALRCDPISGHVSLFWYQQALGQGPEFLTYFQNEAQLDKSGLPSDRFFAERPEGSVSTLKIQRTQQEDSAVYLCASSAATGDEAFFGQGTRLTVV.

The gene calls are TRBV13 and TRBJ2-4; D may be TRBD2 (5 bases). This CDR3 has 15 residues. The germline CDR1 and CDR2 sequences are PRHDT and FYEKMQ (reference sequence). V was clipped by 5 bases and J by 8 bases, with 19 bases between them. The CDR3 spells CASSRPSEAGDIQYF. In nucleotides, the CDR3 is TGTGCCAGCAGCCGACCCTCGGAGGCTGGGGACATTCAGTACTTC.

The chain is built from TRBV29-1 and TRBJ1-5; no definite D call. The CDR3 loop spans 14 amino acids. V lost 5 bases, J lost 0 bases, and 11 bases lay in between. Germline V CDR1 and CDR2: SQVTM, ANQGSEA. CDR3 bases: TGCAGCGTTAAGGCGGGAAATAGCAATCAGCCCCAGCATTTT. It yields the protein CSVKAGNSNQPQHF.

V and J are TRBV10-2 and TRBJ2-1; D is possibly TRBD1 (6 bases). CDR3 length equals 12 residues. Germline CDR1 and CDR2: WSHSY and SAAADI. Trimming took off 6 bases at V and 5 bases at J, with 8 bases between the two ends. The CDR3 here is CASSQGNNEQFF. The CDR3 DNA is TGCGCCAGCAGCCAGGGGAACAATGAGCAGTTCTTC.

V usage is TRBV9 and J usage is TRBJ2-1, with TRBD1 matching 11 bases. The germline V gene encodes CDR1 SGDLS and CDR2 YYNGEE. This CDR3 is 14 amino acids long. Unmatched junction bases numbered 4, after V lost 5 bases and J lost 6 bases. The CDR3 sequence: CASSAGTGGNEQFF. The CDR3 region has the DNA TGTGCCAGCAGTGCCGGGACAGGGGGCAATGAGCAGTTCTTC.

The V and J genes are TRBV7-2 and TRBJ1-3; 10 nucleotides match TRBD1. The germline gives CDR1 SGHTA, CDR2 FQGNSA. The CDR3 loop spans 17 amino acids. The ends lost 5 bases at V and 0 bases at J; junction bases unmatched: 7. This chain's CDR3 is CASSRGTGAGSGNTIYF. As DNA, the CDR3 is TGTGCCAGCAGCCGTGGGACAGGGGCCGGCTCTGGAAACACCATATATTTT.

V is TRBV12-3 or TRBV12-4 and J is TRBJ2-1, with 7 positions matching TRBD1. Trimming removed 5 bases from V and 6 bases from J; junction bases left unmatched: 4. CDR3 length: 13 amino acids. As DNA, the CDR3 is TGTGCCAGCAGTCAAGGGGACAGCAATGAGCAGTTCTTC. It specifies CASSQGDSNEQFF.

The V and J genes are TRBV5-1 and TRBJ1-4; D may be TRBD1 (5 bases). This CDR3 spans 15 amino acids. CDR1 is SGHRS, CDR2 YFSETQ, per germline. V was trimmed by 4 bases and J by 0 bases, leaving 10 bases between them. CDR3 in DNA: TGCGCCAGCAGCCCGGACACTGCAACTAATGAAAAACTGTTTTTT. This translates into CASSPDTATNEKLFF.

This chain connects TRBV4-1 to TRBJ1-1; 9 bases are a match to TRBD1. The V gene's germline CDR1 is MGHRA and CDR2 YSYEKL. The CDR3 consists of 13 residues. With 3 bases clipped from V and 9 bases from J, the junction kept 5 bases outside the gene matches. The CDR3 here is CASSHPGQGKAFF. The CDR3 coding sequence is TGCGCCAGCAGCCACCCGGGACAGGGTAAAGCTTTCTTT.

The rearrangement joins TRBV9 to TRBJ1-1; 9 bases map to TRBD1. The V segment lost 3 bases and the J segment 8 bases; nucleotides outside the gene matches: 11. Germline loops: CDR1 SGDLS, CDR2 YYNGEE. This CDR3 spans 15 amino acids. The CDR3 nucleotides read TGTGCCAGCAGCGAATCTACAGGGGGCGCGACGGAAGCTTTCTTT. Protein product: CASSESTGGATEAFF. Based on the CDR3 plus reference TRBV9 and TRBJ1-1, the full variable domain is DSGVTQTPKHLITATGQRVTLRCSPRSGDLSVYWYQQSLDQGLQFLIQYYNGEERAKGNILERFSAQQFPDLHSELNLSSLELGDSALYFCASSESTGGATEAFFGQGTRLTVV.

This clone was observed a single time. The J gene is TRBJ1-1, the V gene TRBV27, with 9 bases fitting TRBD1. J was trimmed by 0 bases and V by 6 bases; bases with no gene match: 5. CDR1 is MNHEY, CDR2 SMNVEV, per germline (reference sequence). This CDR3 has 15 residues. The CDR3 nucleotides read TGTGCCAGCAGGGGACAGGGACGGGTGAACACTGAAGCTTTCTTT. Translation gives CASRGQGRVNTEAFF.

The V and J genes are TRBV5-1 and TRBJ2-1; 11 positions agree with TRBD1. V trimming: 0 bases; J trimming: 7 bases; junction bases outside the gene matches: 3. Per the germline V gene, CDR1 is SGHRS and CDR2 is YFSETQ. The CDR3 covers 15 residues. CDR3 coding DNA: TGCGCCAGCAGCTTGGGTCGGGACAGGGGGAATGAGCAGTTCTTC. Its protein is CASSLGRDRGNEQFF.

This clone has only a few counts. CDR3 sequence: CASSLAHRTQGYTF. The CDR3, as DNA: TGTGCCAGCAGCTTAGCGCATAGGACTCAGGGCTACACCTTC. This chain links TRBV7-8 with TRBJ1-2, with D unclear. The CDR3 has 14 amino acids. V was shortened by 0 bases and J by 8 bases, with 13 bases between the two germline ends. Germline V gene lookup returns CDR1 SGHVS and CDR2 FQNEAQ.

This chain joins TRBV2 and TRBJ1-2; unclear D gene. The CDR3 contains 14 residues. V lost 7 bases and J 4 bases, leaving 16 bases between the germline ends. Germline V gene data show CDR1 as SNHLY and CDR2 as FYNNEI. CDR3 region: CASTGEGHRYGYTF. CDR3 bases: TGTGCCAGCACCGGAGAGGGCCACCGCTATGGCTACACCTTC.

The chain recombines TRBV4-1 with TRBJ1-2, with TRBD1 matching 7 bases. Germline lookup yields CDR1 MGHRA and CDR2 YSYEKL. This CDR3 region has 17 residues. After removal of 4 bases from V and 0 bases from J, the junction contained 11 bases not matched to a gene. The CDR3 DNA is TGCGCCAGCAGCCCCCGCCCCGGGGACAGCTCTAACTATGGCTACACCTTC. It codes for CASSPRPGDSSNYGYTF.

The gene calls are TRBV6-2 or TRBV6-3 and TRBJ1-1; a weak D match, TRBD1 (6 bases). Germline values: CDR1 MNHEY, CDR2 SVGEGT. CDR3 length equals 16 residues. Trimming shortened V by 4 bases and J by 2 bases, and 17 bases separated the two germline ends. CDR3 in amino acids: CASSWSGQTINTEAFF. Written as DNA, the CDR3 is TGTGCCAGCAGTTGGTCAGGACAGACAATCAACACTGAAGCTTTCTTT.

The chain carries TRBV7-2 and TRBJ1-2; D ambiguous. CDR1 is SGHTA, CDR2 FQGNSA, per germline. The CDR3 length is 13 residues. Trimming cost V 3 bases and J 7 bases, with 12 bases left between them. The DNA of the CDR3 is TGTGCCAGCAGCTTGAGACCCAGAGGTGGCTACACCTTC. Amino acids: CASSLRPRGGYTF.

The V and J genes are TRBV5-6 and TRBJ2-5; TRBD2 matches 9 bases. The CDR3 extends over 17 amino acids. V trimming: 0 bases; J trimming: 4 bases; junction bases outside the gene matches: 10. Germline assignment: CDR1 SGHDT and CDR2 YYEEEE. This chain's CDR3 is CASSLGGLAGRGETQYF. The DNA for the CDR3 is TGTGCCAGCAGCTTGGGAGGGCTAGCGGGGAGAGGAGAGACCCAGTACTTC.

V and J are TRBV9 and TRBJ2-3, with 9 bases that match TRBD1. Germline CDR1 and CDR2: SGDLS and YYNGEE. The V gene end was trimmed by 0 bases and the J gene end by 5 bases; junction bases not matched to a gene: 4. The CDR3 is made up of 15 amino acids. The CDR3 DNA is TGTGCCAGCAGCGTAGGGACAGGGGTTATAGATACGCAGTATTTT. Its translation is CASSVGTGVIDTQYF.

V and J are TRBV7-9 and TRBJ2-2; 7 bases line up with TRBD1. The V and J ends lost 2 bases and 6 bases, in that order; junction bases with no gene match: 9. Germline V gives CDR1 SEHNR, CDR2 FQNEAQ (reference sequence). This CDR3 comprises 16 residues. The CDR3, as DNA: TGTGCCAGCAGCTTACAGGGGGTCGTTATTTCCGGGGAGCTGTTTTTT. Translated, it gives CASSLQGVVISGELFF.

The chain carries TRBV7-2 and TRBJ2-1; 10 bases are a match to TRBD2. Per the germline V gene, CDR1 is SGHTA and CDR2 is FQGNSA. This CDR3 spans 16 amino acids. The V gene end was trimmed by 1 base and the J gene end by 10 bases; junction bases not matched to a gene: 10. CDR3 in DNA: TGTGCCAGCAGCTTAGTTGTATGGCTAGCGGGGGACGAGCAGTTCTTC. Translation: CASSLVVWLAGDEQFF.

The rearrangement joins TRBV18 to TRBJ1-2, with TRBD1 identical over 7 bases. There are 15 residues in the CDR3. V gave up 3 bases and J gave up 3 bases; unmatched junction bases: 7. The germline gives CDR1 KGHSH, CDR2 LQKENI. This CDR3 reads CASSPRQGVDYGYTF. For the CDR3, the DNA is TGTGCCAGCTCACCGCGACAGGGTGTAGACTATGGCTACACCTTC.

V gene TRBV7-9 combines with J gene TRBJ2-3; 13 bases align to TRBD2. The CDR3 runs 17 residues. The V and J ends lost 5 bases and 1 base, in that order; junction bases with no gene match: 6. Germline lookup yields CDR1 SEHNR and CDR2 FQNEAQ (reference sequence). The CDR3 bases are TGTGCCAGCAGCATACAAACTAGCGGGGGGGGCACAGATACGCAGTATTTT. Protein sequence: CASSIQTSGGGTDTQYF.

The rearrangement uses TRBV19 and TRBJ1-2; 9 nucleotides align to TRBD1. CDR3 size: 17 residues. Unmatched junction bases numbered 12, after V lost 5 bases and J lost 2 bases. From germline, CDR1 is LNHDA and CDR2 SQIVND (reference sequence). The CDR3 region is CASSLAGTGISNYGYTF. The CDR3 DNA sequence: TGTGCCAGTAGTTTGGCCGGGACAGGGATCTCAAACTATGGCTACACCTTC.

The chain combines TRBV5-1 with TRBJ1-2; D unclear. CDR3 length: 15 residues. Germline V gives CDR1 SGHRS, CDR2 YFSETQ. Trimming stripped 0 bases from V and 8 bases from J, with 17 bases between. CDR3 in amino acids: CASSLGHRTPGGYTF. DNA for the CDR3: TGCGCCAGCAGCTTGGGACACCGAACCCCGGGGGGCTACACCTTC.

This rearrangement joins TRBV6-5 to TRBJ2-4; no definite D call. The CDR3 length is 14 residues. The germline V gene encodes CDR1 MNHEY and CDR2 SVGAGI. V was clipped by 6 bases and J by 0 bases, with 9 bases between them. CDR3 nucleotide sequence: TGTGCCAGCAGACAAGACTTAGCCAAAAACATTCAGTACTTC. Amino acids: CASRQDLAKNIQYF.

V usage is TRBV2 and J usage is TRBJ1-1; D perhaps matches TRBD1 (6 bases). Trimming removed 8 bases from V and 5 bases from J, with 18 bases in between. This CDR3 contains 14 residues. Germline assignment: CDR1 SNHLY and CDR2 FYNNEI. The CDR3 loop reads CASVVGGGFTEAFF. The DNA of the CDR3 is TGTGCCAGCGTAGTAGGGGGTGGCTTTACTGAAGCTTTCTTT.

The chain carries TRBV6-5 and TRBJ2-1, with a tentative D call TRBD2 (5 bases). This CDR3 region has 12 residues. Deletions cut 7 bases from V and 5 bases from J, with 9 bases between. The germline gives CDR1 MNHEY, CDR2 SVGAGI. The CDR3 loop reads CASMRVHNEQFF. In nucleotides, the CDR3 is TGTGCCAGCATGCGGGTCCACAATGAGCAGTTCTTC.

The rearrangement links TRBV7-2 to TRBJ1-1, with D perhaps matching TRBD1 (5 bases). Germline V gene lookup returns CDR1 SGHTA and CDR2 FQGNSA. Trimming left V 5 bases short and J 6 bases short, with 13 bases between. There are 13 residues in the CDR3. This chain's CDR3 is CASSTQRGAEAFF. The DNA for the CDR3 is TGTGCCAGCAGCACCCAACGGGGGGCTGAAGCTTTCTTT.